This paragraph covers one TCR beta chain sequence. Antigen: not known. The primer mix had 52 TRBV and 13 TRBJ primers. Sequenced by immunoSEQ multiplex PCR; TCRdb stores in-frame clones only, minus some. The sample consists of about 34,000 clones, roughly 92% of them appearing once. Germline V gene lookup returns CDR1 MDHEN and CDR2 SYDVKM. The CDR3 contains 12 residues. V lost 5 bases to trimming and J lost 9 bases; unmatched junction nucleotides: 2. All CD3G-deficient patients showed autoimmunity, more severe in two. Regulatory (CD25-high CD127-low) and conventional (CD25-low CD127-high) CD4+ T cells were sorted separately. The record originates from a study of regulatory T cells. Overall study findings and caveats: Hydrophobic residues at CDR3 positions 6 and 7 were enriched in conventional CD4+ T cells of CD3G-deficient patients. Skewed V and J usage and few unique V-J pairs marked patient repertoires, most in Tregs.

The material sequenced was conventional CD4+ T cells sorted from blood. The chain has TRBV28 and TRBJ2-1, with 9 bases that match TRBD2. The origin of this receptor is a child between 2 and 9 years old with CD3G deficiency. The CDR3 DNA reads as TGTGCCAGCAGTGGTAGCGGGAGTGAGCAGTTCTTC. This codes for CASSGSGSEQFF.